In this sample, the clone carrying this T cell receptor (beta chain) turned up a few times. Produced via immunoSEQ multiplex PCR; TCRdb's table is partial and in-frame only. The sample lists 200,000 or so clones, approximately 87% occurring once. Germline V lookup: CDR1 SGHVS, CDR2 FQNEAQ. This CDR3 region has 13 residues. V was trimmed by 2 bases and J by 7 bases, leaving 11 bases between them. This entry comes from a study of cytomegalovirus exposure and HLA in healthy donors. The sequence came from a woman younger than 30 in good health and CMV-seronegative. Sequenced: PBMCs. The chain combines TRBV7-8 with TRBJ1-2; TRBD1 is a possible D gene (6 bases). CDR3 in DNA: TGTGCCAGCAGCTTATCAGGGGTCGGTGGCTACACCTTC. Its translation: CASSLSGVGGYTF.